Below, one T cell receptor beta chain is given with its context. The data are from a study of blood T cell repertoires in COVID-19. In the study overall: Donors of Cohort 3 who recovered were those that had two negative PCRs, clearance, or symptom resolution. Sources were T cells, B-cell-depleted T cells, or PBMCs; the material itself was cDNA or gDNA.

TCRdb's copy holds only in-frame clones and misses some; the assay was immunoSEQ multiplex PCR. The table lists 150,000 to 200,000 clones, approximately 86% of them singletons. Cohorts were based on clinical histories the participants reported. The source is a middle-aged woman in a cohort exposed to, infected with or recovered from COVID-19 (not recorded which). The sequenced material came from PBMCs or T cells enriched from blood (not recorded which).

The CDR3 DNA is TGCGCCAGCAGCCAAGATAGTCTCATGAACACTGAAGCTTTCTTT. Amino acids: CASSQDSLMNTEAFF. The V call is TRBV4-1, the J call TRBJ1-1; D not certain. CDR3 length: 15 amino acids. V was clipped by 0 bases and J by 0 bases, with 8 bases between them. Germline V gives CDR1 MGHRA, CDR2 YSYEKL.